This TCR beta chain was documented in a study of blood T cell repertoires in COVID-19. The overall study: The United States, Italy and Spain provided the acute and convalescent COVID-19 samples. PBMCs, B-cell-depleted T cells, or T cells were the source of the cDNA or gDNA that made up the material.

J gave up 10 bases and V 5 bases, and 10 bases lay outside the gene matches. The CDR3 contains 13 residues. Germline CDR1 and CDR2: MNHEY and SMNVEV (reference sequence). Original handling: Reference gene primer amplification yielded estimated nucleated cell counts. Some clones are missing from TCRdb's copy, which holds only in-frame ones; the method was immunoSEQ multiplex PCR. V and J calls and clone size are as listed in that table; D and trimming were resolved from the DNA. The sample contains some 99,000 clones, around 75% of which appear only once. This TCR was sampled from an older man with acute or convalescent COVID-19. The sequenced sample consisted of peripheral blood. The gene calls are TRBV27 and TRBJ1-2; 7 positions agree with TRBD1. CDR3 sequence reads: CASSIGTAGDYTF. The CDR3 DNA sequence: TGTGCCAGCAGTATCGGGACAGCGGGTGACTACACCTTC.